A selection of T cell receptor beta chains follows, all from one sample in a study of T-cell reconstitution after alpha-beta-depleted transplantation in children. Each CDR3 protein gets one entry after TCRdb re-called the PCR reads with MiXCR. The repertoire holds about 240,000 distinct CDR3 sequences, around 12% seen once, with over 2% in the top ten. The source was PBMCs from the stem cell graft donor, collected from the stem cell graft. Receptor source: a human donor who donated a stem cell graft to a child with acute lymphoblastic leukemia. Both conserved end residues are part of each CDR3. Each record gives: D gene, J gene, V gene, clone size, CDR3 protein, CDR3 DNA. The D gene is left open where the match is weak. Some rows mark clone size as missing; the rest say once, few, many or name a class of expanded clone.

D gene: NA; J gene: TRBJ2-5; V gene: TRBV3-1; clone size: many; CDR3 protein: CASSQVLGKETQYF; CDR3 DNA: TGTGCCAGCAGCCAAGTATTGGGGAAGGAGACCCAGTACTTC
D gene: NA; J gene: TRBJ2-2; V gene: TRBV7-6; clone size: many; CDR3 protein: CASSLEGASPTGELFF; CDR3 DNA: TGTGCCAGCAGCTTAGAAGGGGCTTCCCCAACCGGGGAGCTGTTTTTT
D gene: TRBD1; J gene: TRBJ2-3; V gene: TRBV5-5; clone size: many; CDR3 protein: CASSLQGARGLHTDTQYF; CDR3 DNA: TGTGCCAGCAGCTTGCAGGGGGCGCGAGGACTACACACAGATACGCAGTATTTT
D gene: TRBD1; J gene: TRBJ2-5; V gene: TRBV7-8; clone size: many; CDR3 protein: CASRPRQGPGEETQYF; CDR3 DNA: TGTGCCAGCAGACCTAGACAGGGACCCGGGGAAGAGACCCAGTACTTC
D gene: NA; J gene: TRBJ2-1; V gene: TRBV10-2; clone size: many; CDR3 protein: CASSEGDWRFYNEQFF; CDR3 DNA: TGCGCCAGCAGTGAGGGGGACTGGCGATTCTACAATGAGCAGTTCTTC
D gene: NA; J gene: TRBJ2-1; V gene: TRBV29-1; clone size: many; CDR3 protein: CSVELAVGGNEQFF; CDR3 DNA: TGCAGCGTTGAATTGGCGGTAGGGGGGAATGAGCAGTTCTTC
D gene: NA; J gene: TRBJ2-7; V gene: TRBV18; clone size: NA; CDR3 protein: CASSPTGQYEQYF; CDR3 DNA: TGTGCCAGCTCACCCACGGGGCAGTACGAGCAGTACTTC
D gene: TRBD1; J gene: TRBJ1-4; V gene: TRBV28; clone size: many; CDR3 protein: CASSPSGQLNEKLFF; CDR3 DNA: TGTGCCAGCAGTCCCTCGGGACAGCTTAATGAAAAACTGTTTTTT
D gene: TRBD1; J gene: TRBJ2-7; V gene: TRBV6-2/TRBV6-3; clone size: many; CDR3 protein: CASRSDRGYEQYF; CDR3 DNA: TGTGCCAGCCGATCGGACAGGGGATACGAGCAGTACTTC
D gene: NA; J gene: TRBJ1-2; V gene: TRBV5-1; clone size: many; CDR3 protein: CASSLDHNNYGYTF; CDR3 DNA: TGCGCCAGCAGCTTGGATCACAATAACTATGGCTACACCTTC
D gene: NA; J gene: TRBJ1-5; V gene: TRBV13; clone size: many; CDR3 protein: CASSLEEGPQHF; CDR3 DNA: TGTGCCAGCAGCTTAGAGGAAGGGCCCCAGCATTTT
D gene: NA; J gene: TRBJ1-1; V gene: TRBV7-9; clone size: many; CDR3 protein: CASSRGRPEAFF; CDR3 DNA: TGTGCCAGCAGCCGAGGGAGACCTGAAGCTTTCTTT
D gene: TRBD1; J gene: TRBJ1-6; V gene: TRBV7-8; clone size: many; CDR3 protein: CASSPRFVGGVPGQRNSPLHF; CDR3 DNA: TGTGCCAGCAGCCCACGATTCGTGGGGGGGGTACCGGGACAGCGTAATTCACCCCTCCACTTT
D gene: NA; J gene: TRBJ2-3; V gene: TRBV5-1; clone size: many; CDR3 protein: CASNKSPKGTDTQYF; CDR3 DNA: TGCGCCAGCAACAAATCCCCGAAAGGCACAGATACGCAGTATTTT
D gene: TRBD2; J gene: TRBJ2-5; V gene: TRBV7-9; clone size: many; CDR3 protein: CASSPTSIRATQYF; CDR3 DNA: TGTGCCAGCAGCCCGACTAGCATTCGGGCGACCCAGTACTTC
D gene: TRBD1; J gene: TRBJ1-3; V gene: TRBV20-1; clone size: many; CDR3 protein: CSARALTGTGNTIYF; CDR3 DNA: TGCAGTGCTAGGGCTTTGACAGGGACCGGAAACACCATATATTTT
D gene: TRBD1; J gene: TRBJ1-1; V gene: TRBV20-1; clone size: many; CDR3 protein: CSAPTGGRNTEAFF; CDR3 DNA: TGCAGTGCCCCGACAGGGGGTAGGAACACTGAAGCTTTCTTT
D gene: TRBD1; J gene: TRBJ2-2; V gene: TRBV4-2; clone size: many; CDR3 protein: CASSPGTGGLNTGELFF; CDR3 DNA: TGTGCCAGCAGCCCGGGGACAGGGGGGTTGAACACCGGGGAGCTGTTTTTT